This T cell receptor beta chain was sequenced in a study of T cells expressing NK-cell markers. General study findings and limits: The study found dominant NKG2C+ clonotypes at about 1.0-7.0% of CD8+ T cells in about six donors.

In germline, CDR1 is MNHEY, CDR2 SVGEGT. The CDR3 spans 14 residues. TCRdb reprocessed the 5' RACE reads, keeping one entry per CDR3 protein, no DNA. Its clone listing holds about 390,000 distinct CDR3 sequences. Turning to this clonotype: Antigen specificity is unknown.

Input material: blood T cells: a sorted CD56 or NKG2C T cell subset, CD4+ or CD8+ T cells, or bulk PBMC T cells (not recorded which). The receptor was derived from a woman between 45 and 65 years old in good health. The V gene is TRBV6-2 or TRBV6-3, the J gene TRBJ1-6; the D gene TCRdb calls, TRBD1, cannot be checked with no DNA. CDR3 amino acids: CASRNGGPNSPLHF.